The TCR beta chain described here comes from a study of T-cell memory formation after mild COVID-19. As for the study in general: For the most part, TCR clusters were specific to one donor.

The 5'RACE method, run with constant-segment primers, produced TCR alpha and TCR beta cDNA libraries (carrying sample barcodes and UMIs). Each CDR3 protein gets one entry after TCRdb re-called the 5' RACE reads with MiXCR. The sample records fewer than 250,000 distinct CDR3 sequences, roughly a tenth being singletons. The CDR3 has 13 amino acids. V lost 6 bases and J 1 base, leaving 9 bases between the germline ends. CDR1 is WSHSY, CDR2 SAAADI, per germline. This clonotype was counted many times. Its antigen is currently unknown. Points from the study as a whole: Second-wave clones with a day 37 peak had unconfirmed SARS-CoV-2 specificity. Memory cells collected pre-infection included some clones that later responded, suggesting cross-reactive memory joined.

The chain couples TRBV10-2 to TRBJ1-2, with D possibly TRBD1 on 6 matching bases. Sequencing input: PBMCs or a T cell subset sorted from them (not recorded which). The source is a man aged 18 to 35 who had mild COVID-19 (a few samples of this study predate the infection). Cell type and time point are not known. DNA of the CDR3: TGCGCCAGCAGGGGGGGCGGTAACTATGGCTACACCTTC. Its protein is CASRGGGNYGYTF.